A single sample gave rise to the 17 T cell receptor beta chains below, sequenced in a study of beta chain features in type 1 diabetes. Study results and limitations: Shortening that was moderate but significant affected the TCRB CDR3s of Type 1 diabetes patients in all four CD4+ subsets.

No antigens are known for them. The whole isolated RNA underwent reverse transcription, so sequencing captured expressed TCRB transcripts. Some clones are missing from TCRdb's copy, which holds only in-frame ones; the method was immunoSEQ multiplex PCR. Of 640,000 or so clones listed, about an eighth are singletons. The sample comprised naive CD4+ T cells from blood. All receptors derive from a man aged 18 to 30 with type 1 diabetes.

There are a few counts of this clone. V is TRBV6-1 and J is TRBJ1-1; 8 bases fit TRBD1. Per germline, CDR1 MNHNS and CDR2 SASEGT. This CDR3 region has 15 residues. J lost 1 base, V lost 2 bases, and 3 bases had no gene match. CDR3 nucleotides: TGTGCCAGCAGTGAAAGGACAGGGTGGAACACTGAAGCTTTCTTT. This translates into CASSERTGWNTEAFF.

CDR3 residues: CASSDGRGAGEQFF. CDR3 nucleotide sequence: TGCGCCAGCAGTGATGGACGGGGAGCTGGTGAGCAGTTCTTC. The rearrangement uses TRBV10-1 and TRBJ2-1; TRBD2 is a possible D gene (5 bases). Germline CDR1 reads WNHNN; CDR2 reads SYGVQD (reference sequence). This CDR3 is 14 amino acids long. V dropped 3 bases and J dropped 9 bases, with 15 bases sitting between them.

This clone came up a few times. The rearrangement joins TRBV20-1 to TRBJ1-1; D gene unclear. V was trimmed by 1 base and J by 4 bases, leaving 4 bases between them. Germline V gene lookup returns CDR1 DFQATT and CDR2 SNEGSKA (reference sequence). This CDR3 is built from 11 residues. CDR3 amino acids: CSARGSTEAFF. The DNA of the CDR3 is TGCAGTGCTAGAGGGAGCACTGAAGCTTTCTTT.

The sample holds a few counts of this clone. This chain connects TRBV7-3 to TRBJ2-3, with D possibly TRBD1 on 6 matching bases. The V gene lost 3 bases and the J gene lost 0 bases, with 7 bases spanning the gap. In germline, CDR1 is SGHTA, CDR2 FQGTGA. This CDR3 is 14 amino acids long. In DNA form, the CDR3 reads TGTGCCAGCAGCTTCGACAGGAGCACAGATACGCAGTATTTT. Translation: CASSFDRSTDTQYF.

This chain joins TRBV2 and TRBJ2-2; D uncertain. Germline lookup yields CDR1 SNHLY and CDR2 FYNNEI. The germline V and J ends were trimmed by 8 bases and 7 bases, with 8 bases remaining between them. The CDR3 totals 11 residues. The CDR3 region is CASGEHGELFF. CDR3 sequence (DNA): TGTGCCAGCGGGGAACACGGGGAGCTGTTTTTT.

The rearrangement uses TRBV6-6 and TRBJ2-7; a possible D gene is TRBD2 (6 bases). The V end was cut by 4 bases, the J end by 3 bases, with 13 bases between. This CDR3 spans 14 amino acids. From germline, CDR1 is MNHNY and CDR2 SVGAGI (reference sequence). CDR3 sequence (DNA): TGTGCCAGCAGTTTAAGGAGGGAGGACTACGAGCAGTACTTC. It specifies CASSLRREDYEQYF.

CDR3 DNA: TGCGCCAGCAGCTTGCGACCCGGACAGGGGATTGCAACAGATACGCAGTATTTT. As protein: CASSLRPGQGIATDTQYF. The chain links TRBV5-1 to TRBJ2-3; 9 nucleotides align to TRBD1. The length of the CDR3 is 18 residues. Germline CDR1 is SGHRS and CDR2 is YFSETQ. V shed 1 base, J shed 3 bases, and the junction held 12 bases outside the gene matches.

The chain is built from TRBV10-3 and TRBJ1-2, with a weak D call TRBD1 (6 bases). The germline V and J ends were trimmed by 6 bases and 2 bases, with 10 bases remaining between them. This CDR3 has 13 amino acids. Looked up from germline, CDR1 is ENHRY and CDR2 is SYGVKD. The CDR3 sequence: CAISLQGNYGYTF. The DNA of the CDR3 is TGTGCCATCAGCTTACAGGGAAACTATGGCTACACCTTC.

The chain couples TRBV2 to TRBJ2-4; tentatively, D is TRBD1 (5 bases). The CDR3 covers 15 residues. V shed 6 bases and J shed 3 bases, with 15 bases lying between them. CDR1 SNHLY and CDR2 FYNNEI come from the germline V gene. The CDR3 here is CASRVDFQGKNIQYF. CDR3 bases: TGTGCCAGCAGGGTAGACTTCCAGGGCAAAAACATTCAGTACTTC.

V is TRBV9 and J is TRBJ2-3; TRBD1 might be the D (5 bases). Germline CDR1 reads SGDLS; CDR2 reads YYNGEE. The ends were cut back, 0 bases at V and 0 bases at J, with 11 bases in the middle. The CDR3 has 16 amino acids. CDR3 amino acids: CASSVVGVLSTDTQYF. The CDR3 DNA follows: TGTGCCAGCAGCGTAGTAGGGGTCCTAAGCACAGATACGCAGTATTTT.

This clone was counted between two and nine times. The V gene is TRBV5-1, the J gene TRBJ2-6; D remains ambiguous. Trimming left V 4 bases short and J 1 base short, with 6 bases between. The V gene's germline CDR1 is SGHRS and CDR2 YFSETQ. The CDR3 consists of 14 residues. CDR3: CASSPVSGANVLTF. CDR3 in DNA: TGCGCCAGCAGCCCAGTTTCTGGGGCCAACGTCCTGACTTTC.

This clone was seen only a few times. The chain has TRBV30 and TRBJ2-1, with a tentative D call TRBD2 (7 bases). V lost 0 bases and J lost 2, with 17 bases in between. The CDR3 contains 17 residues. Germline CDR1 reads GTSNPN; CDR2 reads SVGIG (reference sequence). The DNA of the CDR3 is TGTGCCTGGAGTGTCAGTCCGTGGGAGGGGGCCTACAATGAGCAGTTCTTC. It encodes CAWSVSPWEGAYNEQFF. Complete variable domain (other parts from reference TRBV30 and TRBJ2-1): SQTIHQWPATLVQPVGSPLSLECTVEGTSNPNLYWYRQAAGRGLQLLFYSVGIGQISSEVPQNLSASRPQDRQFILSSKKLLLSDSGFYLCAWSVSPWEGAYNEQFFGPGTRLTVL.

This clone was observed a handful of times. The CDR3 is CAISESASQPQHF. The CDR3 nucleotides read TGTGCCATCAGCGAATCAGCGAGCCAGCCCCAGCATTTT. This chain uses TRBV10-3 with TRBJ1-5; D is uncertain. Per the germline V gene, CDR1 is ENHRY and CDR2 is SYGVKD. The CDR3 is 13 residues long. Trimming left V 6 bases short and J 7 bases short, with 13 bases between.

CDR3 residues: CASSFTRKGETQYF. CDR3 DNA sequence: TGTGCCAGCAGTTTTACCCGAAAGGGGGAGACCCAGTACTTC. This chain links TRBV28 with TRBJ2-5; D may be TRBD1 (5 bases). The CDR3 runs to 14 residues. V was shortened by 3 bases and J by 5 bases, with 13 bases between the two germline ends. Germline CDR1 is MDHEN and CDR2 is SYDVKM.

CDR3 coding DNA: TGTGCCAGCAGCTCCAGACTGATCACAGATACGCAGTATTTT. Protein sequence: CASSSRLITDTQYF. The chain is built from TRBV7-2 and TRBJ2-3; D gene uncertain. This CDR3 spans 14 amino acids. Trimming removed 4 bases at V and 2 bases at J, with 10 bases between. Germline V gives CDR1 SGHTA, CDR2 FQGNSA.

This clone was picked up a small number of times. J is TRBJ2-7 and V is TRBV18, with 7 bases fitting TRBD1. Trimming at V came to 0 bases and at J to 3 bases, leaving 2 bases not matched to a gene. Germline CDR1 and CDR2: KGHSH and LQKENI. The CDR3 has 14 amino acids. The CDR3 here is CASSPPRDSYEQYF. The CDR3 DNA reads as TGTGCCAGCTCACCACCGAGGGACAGCTACGAGCAGTACTTC.

This CDR3 reads CASSSPGQIRSYEQYF. CDR3 nucleotide sequence: TGTGCCAGCAGTTCTCCGGGACAGATTAGATCCTACGAGCAGTACTTC. The genes are TRBV28 and TRBJ2-7; 7 bases fit TRBD1. This CDR3 has 16 residues. In germline, CDR1 is MDHEN, CDR2 SYDVKM. V shed 4 bases and J 1 base; nucleotides not matched to a gene: 10. The variable domain in full, completed from reference TRBV28 and TRBJ2-7, reads DVKVTQSSRYLVKRTGEKVFLECVQDMDHENMFWYRQDPGLGLRLIYFSYDVKMKEKGDIPEGYSVSREKKERFSLILESASTNQTSMYLCASSSPGQIRSYEQYFGPGTRLTVT.